Described below is a single T cell receptor beta chain sequence and its context. This entry belongs to a study of blood T cell repertoires in COVID-19. Study in general: Collection of acute and convalescent COVID-19 samples took place in the United States, Italy and Spain. Nucleic acid was either cDNA or gDNA, and it came from T cells, B-cell-depleted T cells, or PBMCs.

Enrollment of patients from Seattle took place during active infection, with longitudinal follow-up. The CDR3 totals 14 residues. Trimming removed 1 base from V and 2 bases from J, with 8 bases in between. CDR1 and CDR2 from the germline V gene are KGHSH and LQKENI. Original processing notes: Counts of nucleated cells, estimated from reference gene primer amplification, were obtained. Measured with immunoSEQ multiplex PCR; TCRdb has only the in-frame clones, and not every one. V, J and clone size are those of that table, while D and trimming were read from the DNA. Of over 150,000 clones listed, roughly 84% are singletons.

The origin of this receptor is a woman in her sixties or seventies with COVID-19, enrolled during active disease. Sequenced input: peripheral blood. V is TRBV18 and J is TRBJ2-5; D unresolved. The CDR3 sequence is CASSPLAVQETQYF. The CDR3 bases are TGTGCCAGCTCACCACTGGCAGTACAAGAGACCCAGTACTTC.